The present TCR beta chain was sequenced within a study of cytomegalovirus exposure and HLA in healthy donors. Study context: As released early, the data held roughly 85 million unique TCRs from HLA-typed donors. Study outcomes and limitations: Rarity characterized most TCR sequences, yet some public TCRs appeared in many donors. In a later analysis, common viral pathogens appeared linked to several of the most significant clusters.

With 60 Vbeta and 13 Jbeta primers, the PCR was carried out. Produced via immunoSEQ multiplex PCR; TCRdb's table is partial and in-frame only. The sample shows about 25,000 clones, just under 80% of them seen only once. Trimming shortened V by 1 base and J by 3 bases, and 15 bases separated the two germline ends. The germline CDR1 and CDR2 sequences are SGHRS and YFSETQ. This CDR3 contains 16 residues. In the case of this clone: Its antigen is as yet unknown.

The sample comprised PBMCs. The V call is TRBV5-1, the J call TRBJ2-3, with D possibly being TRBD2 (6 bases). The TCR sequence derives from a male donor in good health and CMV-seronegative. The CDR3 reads CASSLLRLGETDTQYF. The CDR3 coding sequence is TGCGCCAGCAGCTTGCTTCGACTAGGTGAAACAGATACGCAGTATTTT.